Listed below are T cell receptor beta chains from one sample, sequenced in a study of post-analysis software for immune sequencing data. TCRdb redid the calling of the PCR reads with MiXCR, one entry per CDR3 protein. The repertoire has approximately 660,000 distinct CDR3 sequences, around 60% of them found once; the top ten carry about 11%. Input material: blood. The source is a girl aged 2-10 years with multiple sclerosis. CDR3s include the opening cysteine and the closing phenylalanine or tryptophan. A D gene is named only where the DNA matches it firmly. Rows may omit the clone size; those that give it use once, few, many or a size class.

size: NA
V: TRBV20-1
D: TRBD1
J: TRBJ2-7
length: 13
DNA: TGCAGTGCCTGGACAGGGGGAAAGGGAGAGCAGTACTTC
CDR3: CSAWTGGKGEQYF

size: few
V: TRBV7-9
D: TRBD2
J: TRBJ2-7
length: 18
DNA: TGTGCCAGCAGCCCACCGGGACTAGCGGGAGAGATGGCTGACGAGCAGTACTTC
CDR3: CASSPPGLAGEMADEQYF

size: NA
V: TRBV20-1
D: NA
J: TRBJ2-6
length: 14
DNA: TGCAGTGCGTGGGGGAGCTCTGGGGCCAACGTCCTGACTTTC
CDR3: CSAWGSSGANVLTF

size: NA
V: TRBV12-3/TRBV12-4
D: NA
J: TRBJ2-7
length: 12
DNA: TGTGCCAGCAGTCTTAAACTTCGCGAGCAGTACTTC
CDR3: CASSLKLREQYF

size: NA
V: TRBV7-2
D: TRBD2
J: TRBJ2-3
length: 15
DNA: TGTGCCAGCAGCTTACAGCGGGGGAGCACAGATACGCAGTATTTT
CDR3: CASSLQRGSTDTQYF

size: NA
V: TRBV14
D: NA
J: TRBJ1-5
length: 15
DNA: TGTGCCAGCAGCCTTGGGGGAGTCGGCAATCAGCCCCAGCATTTT
CDR3: CASSLGGVGNQPQHF

size: few
V: TRBV4-1
D: TRBD1
J: TRBJ2-1
length: 15
DNA: TGCGCCAGCAGCCAAGGACAGGGACCATTCAATGAGCAGTTCTTC
CDR3: CASSQGQGPFNEQFF

size: NA
V: TRBV20-1
D: TRBD2
J: TRBJ2-1
length: 20
DNA: TGCAGTGCTAGAGATGCCGATCCGGGAGCCCTAGCGGGGATATACAATGAGCAGTTCTTC
CDR3: CSARDADPGALAGIYNEQFF

size: NA
V: TRBV12-3/TRBV12-4
D: TRBD2
J: TRBJ2-3
length: 15
DNA: TGTGCCAGCAGAAGTAGCGGGGGGGTCACAGATACGCAGTATTTT
CDR3: CASRSSGGVTDTQYF

size: few
V: TRBV5-1
D: NA
J: TRBJ2-1
length: 15
DNA: TGCGCCAGCAGCTTGGGAGTATTTCGACTAAATGAGCAGTTCTTC
CDR3: CASSLGVFRLNEQFF

size: NA
V: TRBV7-9
D: TRBD1
J: TRBJ2-5
length: 15
DNA: TGTGCCAGCAGCTTAGCCGGGACAGGGATTGAGACCCAGTACTTC
CDR3: CASSLAGTGIETQYF